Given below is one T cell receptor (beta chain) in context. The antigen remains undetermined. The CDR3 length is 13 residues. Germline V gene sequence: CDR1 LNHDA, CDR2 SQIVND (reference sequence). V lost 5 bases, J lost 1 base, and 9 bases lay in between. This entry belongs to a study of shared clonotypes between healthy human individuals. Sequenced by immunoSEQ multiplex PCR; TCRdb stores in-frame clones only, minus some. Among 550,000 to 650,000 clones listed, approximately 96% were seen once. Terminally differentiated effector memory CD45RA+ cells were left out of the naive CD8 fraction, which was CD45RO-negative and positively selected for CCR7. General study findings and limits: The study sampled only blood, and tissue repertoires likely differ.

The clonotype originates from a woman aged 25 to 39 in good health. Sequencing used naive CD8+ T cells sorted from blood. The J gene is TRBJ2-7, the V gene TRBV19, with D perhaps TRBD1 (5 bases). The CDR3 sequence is CASSQTESYEQYF. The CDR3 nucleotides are TGTGCCAGTAGTCAGACAGAGTCCTACGAGCAGTACTTC. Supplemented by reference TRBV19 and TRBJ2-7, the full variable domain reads DGGITQSPKYLFRKEGQNVTLSCEQNLNHDAMYWYRQDPGQGLRLIYYSQIVNDFQKGDIAEGYSVSREKKESFPLTVTSAQKNPTAFYLCASSQTESYEQYFGPGTRLTVT.